The 16 T cell receptor beta chains presented below share a single source sample, sequenced in a study of T cell responses to AZD1222 COVID-19 vaccine. The protocol was immunoSEQ multiplex PCR, while the TCRdb copy is restricted to in-frame clones and leaves out a portion. The repertoire holds about 150,000 clones, with around 90% as singletons. The sequencing used peripheral blood, collected on day 0 of AZD1222 vaccination. Every receptor here comes from an adult in good health.

The chain has TRBV30 and TRBJ1-2; D gene uncertain. Trimming pared 1 base from V and 6 bases from J, leaving 12 bases between. Per germline, CDR1 GTSNPN and CDR2 SVGIG (reference sequence). The CDR3 extends over 13 amino acids. DNA for the CDR3: TGTGCCTGGAGTGCACCCTTTAGAGATGGCTACACCTTC. The encoded protein is CAWSAPFRDGYTF. The full variable domain, its missing parts supplied by reference TRBV30 and TRBJ1-2, is SQTIHQWPATLVQPVGSPLSLECTVEGTSNPNLYWYRQAAGRGLQLLFYSVGIGQISSEVPQNLSASRPQDRQFILSSKKLLLSDSGFYLCAWSAPFRDGYTFGSGTRLTVV.

The gene calls are TRBV18 and TRBJ2-4, with 8 bases fitting TRBD1. Trimming cost V 3 bases and J 1 base; bases outside gene matches: 8. Germline assignment: CDR1 KGHSH and CDR2 LQKENI. The CDR3 is made up of 17 amino acids. The DNA for the CDR3 is TGTGCCAGCTCACCCGAACAGGGGGTAGGGGCCAAAAACATTCAGTACTTC. The encoded protein is CASSPEQGVGAKNIQYF.

The chain joins TRBV5-1 to TRBJ2-1; 13 bases are a match to TRBD2. The V gene's germline CDR1 is SGHRS and CDR2 YFSETQ. With 4 bases clipped from V and 5 bases from J, the junction kept 3 bases outside the gene matches. The CDR3 has 15 residues. This CDR3 reads CASSLLAGGNNEQFF. Written as DNA, the CDR3 is TGCGCCAGCAGCCTACTAGCGGGAGGGAACAATGAGCAGTTCTTC.

The V gene is TRBV7-8, the J gene TRBJ2-1; D not resolved. Trimming removed 4 bases from V and 0 bases from J, with 7 bases in between. This CDR3 has 14 residues. The germline V gene encodes CDR1 SGHVS and CDR2 FQNEAQ. Here the CDR3 DNA reads TGTGCCAGCAGCTCTCTGAGCTCCTACAATGAGCAGTTCTTC. This encodes CASSSLSSYNEQFF.

The chain recombines TRBV27 with TRBJ2-2; D might be TRBD2 (7 bases). Deletions cut 8 bases from V and 1 base from J, with 20 bases between. Germline CDR1 reads MNHEY; CDR2 reads SMNVEV (reference sequence). CDR3 length: 17 amino acids. The CDR3 DNA is TGTGCCAGCCTAGACCGGGGCGGGGGCCTGAACACCGGGGAGCTGTTTTTT. This sequence encodes CASLDRGGGLNTGELFF.

This sequence joins TRBV6-5 and TRBJ1-5; possible D gene TRBD1, 5 bases. This CDR3 is built from 13 residues. V was pared by 5 bases and J by 12 bases, with 17 bases between. Germline V lookup: CDR1 MNHEY, CDR2 SVGAGI. The CDR3, as DNA: TGTGCCAGCAGTCTTTTCGGGACCGGGAACCAGCATTTT. Protein: CASSLFGTGNQHF.

V is TRBV9 and J is TRBJ1-1; 8 nucleotides match TRBD1. This CDR3 comprises 14 residues. Germline values: CDR1 SGDLS, CDR2 YYNGEE. The junction had 4 bases not matched to a gene; V was cut back by 2 bases and J by 4 bases. CDR3 DNA sequence: TGTGCCAGCAGCGTCCAACAGGGGGGCACTGAAGCTTTCTTT. This gives the protein CASSVQQGGTEAFF.

The chain combines TRBV19 with TRBJ1-2; 9 bases agree with TRBD1. This CDR3 comprises 15 residues. V shed 6 bases and J 6 bases; nucleotides not matched to a gene: 11. Germline-derived CDR1 and CDR2 are LNHDA and SQIVND (reference sequence). The CDR3 sequence is CASRDPGQGKHGYTF. As DNA, the CDR3 is TGTGCCAGTAGGGATCCGGGACAGGGAAAGCATGGCTACACCTTC.

CDR3 sequence (DNA): TGTGCCAGCAGCCAAGATGGTAGGACATGGCCTTACGAGCAGTACTTC. Its translation: CASSQDGRTWPYEQYF. The chain is built from TRBV14 and TRBJ2-7; D perhaps matches TRBD1 (5 bases). Trimming removed 0 bases at V and 4 bases at J, with 16 bases between. The CDR3 has 16 amino acids. Germline V gives CDR1 SGHDN, CDR2 FVKESK.

V usage is TRBV29-1 and J usage is TRBJ1-2; D unresolved. The V end was cut by 0 bases, the J end by 9 bases, with 5 bases between. The CDR3 loop spans 10 amino acids. The V gene's germline CDR1 is SQVTM and CDR2 ANQGSEA. The CDR3 reads CSVEEVSYTF. CDR3 nucleotides: TGCAGCGTTGAAGAAGTCAGCTACACCTTC.

This clone was counted between two and nine times. The J gene is TRBJ1-2, the V gene TRBV19; no clear D. From germline, CDR1 is LNHDA and CDR2 SQIVND (reference sequence). V was pared by 5 bases and J by 8 bases, with 12 bases between. The length of the CDR3 is 12 residues. This CDR3 reads CASSPSGGGYTF. DNA of the CDR3: TGTGCCAGTAGTCCGTCGGGTGGCGGCTACACCTTC.

This clone is a singleton in its sample. V gene TRBV5-4 combines with J gene TRBJ1-2, with D possibly being TRBD1 (6 bases). The germline V gene encodes CDR1 SGHNT and CDR2 YYREEE (reference sequence). The CDR3 has 16 residues. V was pared by 0 bases and J by 6 bases, with 18 bases between. CDR3 sequence: CASSLEWGRLYDGYTF. As DNA, the CDR3 is TGTGCCAGCAGCTTGGAATGGGGGCGCCTATACGATGGCTACACCTTC.

About this clone: Sequence at one end of the junction differs from germline and may be a read error. J is TRBJ2-7 and V is TRBV5-1; D is ambiguous. CDR3 length equals 14 residues. Germline V lookup: CDR1 SGHRS, CDR2 YFSETQ. Written as DNA, the CDR3 is TGCGCCAGCAGCTTCGAAGGCGGAGTCTACGAGCATTACTTC. It yields the protein CASSFEGGVYEHYF.

The chain is built from TRBV7-2 and TRBJ1-5; maybe TRBD1 (6 bases). Looked up from germline, CDR1 is SGHTA and CDR2 is FQGNSA. The CDR3 extends over 16 amino acids. Between the trimmed V and J ends, which lost 6 bases and 11 bases, there was a span of 26 bases. Here the CDR3 reads CASSRRGREARSAQHF. CDR3 nucleotides: TGTGCCAGCAGTCGCAGGGGCAGGGAGGCCCGCTCAGCCCAGCATTTT.

A single count supports this clone. This rearrangement joins TRBV3-1 (or the pseudogene TRBV3-2) to TRBJ1-2; possibly TRBD1 for D (5 bases). V was cut by 0 bases and J by 7 bases, with 15 bases left in between. CDR3 length equals 15 residues. Germline CDR1 reads LGHDT; CDR2 reads YNNKEL (reference sequence). In nucleotides, the CDR3 is TGTGCCAGCAGCCAAGACGCGGGAGGGGCGGCTGGCTACACCTTC. Amino acid sequence: CASSQDAGGAAGYTF.

This chain uses TRBV2 with TRBJ1-2, with D perhaps TRBD1 (5 bases). CDR3 size: 14 residues. The V end was cut by 4 bases, the J end by 2 bases, with 11 bases between. Germline V lookup: CDR1 SNHLY, CDR2 FYNNEI. CDR3 loop: CASSAGVANYGYTF. In nucleotides, the CDR3 is TGTGCCAGCAGTGCGGGGGTCGCGAACTATGGCTACACCTTC.